Listed here are 22 T cell receptor beta chains from one sample, sequenced in a study of shared clonotypes between healthy human individuals. Here immunoSEQ multiplex PCR was the method, and the copy in TCRdb shows in-frame clones only, minus some. The table lists about 1.1 million clones, 77% of them singletons. The source material was memory CD4+ T cells from PBMCs. Subset defined: CD45RA-negative fraction. The receptors here all came from a man aged 18-30 years in good health. Some clones in this sample may be carry-over from other donors' samples.

The V and J genes are TRBV30 and TRBJ2-6; tentatively, D is TRBD1 (6 bases). There are 13 residues in the CDR3. Germline V gene lookup returns CDR1 GTSNPN and CDR2 SVGIG (reference sequence). The V gene lost 7 bases and the J gene lost 0 bases, with 7 bases spanning the gap. CDR3: CALDSSGANVLTF. The CDR3 DNA reads TGTGCCTTGGACAGCTCTGGGGCCAACGTCCTGACTTTC.

The rearrangement joins TRBV6-1 to TRBJ2-1; 11 bases map to TRBD2. Germline values: CDR1 MNHNS, CDR2 SASEGT. This CDR3 has 16 residues. The trim removed 4 bases at V and 7 bases at J, leaving 9 bases unmatched. CDR3 in DNA: TGTGCCAGCAGTGCCCCGGGACTAGCGGTTGCTAATGAGCAGTTCTTC. Its translation is CASSAPGLAVANEQFF.

As to this clone: Within the sample, other DNA sequences also encode this same CDR3. V and J are TRBV29-1 and TRBJ2-7; 9 positions agree with TRBD1. This CDR3 spans 12 amino acids. Germline CDR1 and CDR2: SQVTM and ANQGSEA. The V segment lost 5 bases and the J segment 4 bases; nucleotides outside the gene matches: 3. CDR3 DNA: TGCAGCGTTCGGGACAGGGTTTACGAGCAGTACTTC. Amino acids: CSVRDRVYEQYF.

Regarding this clone: Other DNA sequences in this sample translate to the same CDR3. The rearrangement uses TRBV5-1 and TRBJ1-1; TRBD1 agrees at 10 bases. This CDR3 is 15 amino acids long. V dropped 4 bases and J dropped 0; count of bases not matched to a gene: 3. CDR1 is SGHRS and CDR2 is YFSETQ in the germline V gene. CDR3 protein: CASSLGQGMNTEAFF. CDR3 coding DNA: TGCGCCAGCAGCCTGGGACAGGGGATGAACACTGAAGCTTTCTTT.

The chain has TRBV28 and TRBJ2-1, with D perhaps TRBD1 (6 bases). This CDR3 is 14 amino acids long. V lost 4 bases, J lost 7 bases, and 14 bases lay in between. Germline V lookup: CDR1 MDHEN, CDR2 SYDVKM. CDR3 sequence: CASSYRRGGNEQFF. The CDR3 DNA sequence: TGTGCCAGCAGTTATCGCAGGGGTGGGAATGAGCAGTTCTTC.

The chain recombines TRBV7-9 with TRBJ1-2, with a possible D match to TRBD1 (6 bases). Deletions cut 4 bases from V and 11 bases from J, with 14 bases between. This CDR3 contains 12 residues. From germline, CDR1 is SEHNR and CDR2 FQNEAQ (reference sequence). CDR3 amino acids: CASSSRTDGYTF. CDR3 DNA sequence: TGTGCCAGCAGCTCCCGGACAGACGGGTACACCTTC.

The genes are TRBV28 and TRBJ1-5; no firm D call. This CDR3 contains 12 residues. Germline loops: CDR1 MDHEN, CDR2 SYDVKM. Between the trimmed V and J ends, which lost 7 bases and 0 bases, there was a span of 4 bases. The CDR3 region is CASTYSNQPQHF. The CDR3 nucleotides are TGTGCCAGCACCTATAGCAATCAGCCCCAGCATTTT. Variable domain in full (rest from reference TRBV28 and TRBJ1-5): DVKVTQSSRYLVKRTGEKVFLECVQDMDHENMFWYRQDPGLGLRLIYFSYDVKMKEKGDIPEGYSVSREKKERFSLILESASTNQTSMYLCASTYSNQPQHFGDGTRLSIL.

The V and J genes are TRBV29-1 and TRBJ1-1, with D tentatively TRBD1 (5 bases). Looked up from germline, CDR1 is SQVTM and CDR2 is ANQGSEA. The CDR3 runs to 14 residues. The V gene lost 1 base and the J gene lost 0 bases, with 9 bases spanning the gap. CDR3 region: CSVEAGHLNTEAFF. In nucleotides, the CDR3 is TGCAGCGTTGAAGCAGGACACCTGAACACTGAAGCTTTCTTT.

DNA of the CDR3: TGCGCCAGCAGCTTATCCGGGACAGGGGTGGACGAGCAGTACTTC. Translated, it gives CASSLSGTGVDEQYF. The rearrangement links TRBV5-1 to TRBJ2-7, with 10 positions matching TRBD1. Germline-derived CDR1 and CDR2 are SGHRS and YFSETQ. After removal of 2 bases from V and 5 bases from J, the junction contained 7 bases not matched to a gene. This CDR3 has 15 amino acids. Full variable domain (remainder filled in from reference TRBV5-1 and TRBJ2-7): KAGVTQTPRYLIKTRGQQVTLSCSPISGHRSVSWYQQTPGQGLQFLFEYFSETQRNKGNFPGRFSGRQFSNSRSEMNVSTLELGDSALYLCASSLSGTGVDEQYFGPGTRLTVT.

The rearrangement joins TRBV6-5 to TRBJ2-7; 9 nucleotides agree with TRBD1. Looked up from germline, CDR1 is MNHEY and CDR2 is SVGAGI. J gave up 1 base and V 5 bases, and 6 bases lay outside the gene matches. This CDR3 has 15 amino acids. Here the CDR3 reads CASSPGQGRSYEQYF. CDR3 DNA: TGTGCCAGCAGTCCCGGACAGGGGAGATCCTACGAGCAGTACTTC.

J is TRBJ2-7 and V is TRBV7-2, with a tentative D call TRBD2 (6 bases). CDR3 length: 16 amino acids. Germline CDR1 reads SGHTA; CDR2 reads FQGNSA. V lost 5 bases to trimming and J lost 6 bases, with 23 bases between them. CDR3 sequence reads: CASSPTGRRAQGEQYF. The CDR3 DNA sequence: TGTGCCAGCAGCCCGACGGGCAGGAGGGCCCAGGGCGAGCAGTACTTC. The full variable domain, with the rest looked up from reference TRBV7-2 and TRBJ2-7, is GAGVSQSPSNKVTEKGKDVELRCDPISGHTALYWYRQSLGQGLEFLIYFQGNSAPDKSGLPSDRFSAERTGGSVSTLTIQRTQQEDSAVYLCASSPTGRRAQGEQYFGPGTRLTVT.

The chain recombines TRBV2 with TRBJ2-5; D ambiguous. Per the germline V gene, CDR1 is SNHLY and CDR2 is FYNNEI. CDR3 size: 14 residues. Between the trimmed V and J ends, which lost 3 bases and 1 base, there was a span of 9 bases. This chain's CDR3 is CASSDSIPQETQYF. In DNA form, the CDR3 reads TGTGCCAGCAGTGATTCCATCCCCCAAGAGACCCAGTACTTC.

J is TRBJ2-2 and V is TRBV6-5; D is ambiguous. Trimming took off 2 bases at V and 3 bases at J, with 4 bases between the two ends. Germline CDR1 MNHEY, CDR2 SVGAGI. The CDR3 extends over 13 amino acids. In DNA, the CDR3 is TGTGCCAGCAGTTACATCTACACCGGGGAGCTGTTTTTT. As protein: CASSYIYTGELFF.

This chain links TRBV7-9 with TRBJ2-5; D gene uncertain. The ends were cut back, 3 bases at V and 5 bases at J, with 7 bases in the middle. CDR3 length: 12 amino acids. Per the germline V gene, CDR1 is SEHNR and CDR2 is FQNEAQ (reference sequence). In DNA, the CDR3 is TGTGCCAGCAGCTTCATTGCCGAGACCCAGTACTTC. Translating gives CASSFIAETQYF.

On this clone itself: This likely came from a read error, as a far larger clone is one base away. The chain has TRBV29-1 and TRBJ1-1; the D gene is possibly TRBD1 (5 bases). The CDR3 has 14 residues. CDR1 is SQVTM, CDR2 ANQGSEA, per germline. This CDR3 is CIVASGASNTEAFF. CDR3 DNA sequence: TGCATCGTTGCCTCCGGGGCGTCGAACACTGAAGCTTTCTTT. Complete variable domain (other parts from reference TRBV29-1 and TRBJ1-1): SAVISQKPSRDICQRGTSLTIQCQVDSQVTMMFWYRQQPGQSLTLIATANQGSEATYESGFVIDKFPISRPNLTFSTLTVSNMSPEDSSIYLCIVASGASNTEAFFGQGTRLTVV.

On this clone: Additional DNA sequences in this sample encode the identical CDR3. The V call is TRBV15, the J call TRBJ1-1; unclear D gene. The ends were cut back, 1 base at V and 1 base at J, with 7 bases in the middle. CDR3 size: 14 residues. Germline V gene lookup returns CDR1 LNHNV and CDR2 YYDKDF (reference sequence). CDR3 in amino acids: CATSRGPKNTEAFF. For the CDR3, the DNA is TGTGCCACCAGCAGAGGACCCAAGAACACTGAAGCTTTCTTT.

The gene calls are TRBV5-1 and TRBJ2-5; no firm D call. The DNA end is a closer match to TRBJ2-7, so the J assignment may be wrong. This CDR3 is 13 amino acids long. CDR1 SGHRS and CDR2 YFSETQ come from the germline V gene. Here the CDR3 reads CASSLGLPYEQYF. CDR3 DNA: TGCGCCAGCAGCTTGGGATTACCTTACGAGCAGTACTTC.

With regard to this clone: Other DNA sequences in this specimen translate into the identical CDR3. V gene TRBV27 combines with J gene TRBJ2-1, with 12 bases lining up with TRBD2. The CDR3 has 16 amino acids. Germline values: CDR1 MNHEY, CDR2 SMNVEV (reference sequence). The trim removed 4 bases at V and 4 bases at J, leaving 5 bases unmatched. The CDR3 sequence: CASSSRTSGTYNEQFF. The CDR3, as DNA: TGTGCCAGCAGTTCTAGGACTAGCGGGACTTACAATGAGCAGTTCTTC.

This clone occurred once. Other DNA sequences within the sample encode an identical CDR3. This chain joins TRBV6-6 and TRBJ1-1, with TRBD1 matching 8 bases. The trim removed 3 bases at V and 1 base at J, leaving 4 bases unmatched. This CDR3 is built from 15 residues. Germline values: CDR1 MNHNY, CDR2 SVGAGI (reference sequence). CDR3: CASSYSDRENTEAFF. CDR3 DNA sequence: TGTGCCAGCAGTTATTCGGACAGGGAGAACACTGAAGCTTTCTTT.

The chain joins TRBV4-2 to TRBJ2-5, with 10 bases identical to TRBD2. V shed 0 bases and J 2 bases; nucleotides not matched to a gene: 15. Germline assignment: CDR1 LGHNA and CDR2 YNFKEQ. The CDR3 totals 20 residues. CDR3 sequence reads: CASSQDPYRSSGGQQETQYF. The CDR3 nucleotides are TGTGCCAGCAGCCAAGATCCGTATAGGTCTAGCGGGGGCCAACAAGAGACCCAGTACTTC.

This clone showed up just a few times. The rearrangement uses TRBV5-4 and TRBJ2-1; weak D call: TRBD2 (5 bases). This CDR3 contains 12 residues. The V end lost 0 bases, the J end lost 11 bases, and 9 bases lay between the germline ends. Germline assignment: CDR1 SGHNT and CDR2 YYREEE (reference sequence). The CDR3 region has the DNA TGTGCCAGCAGCTTGGACAGCGGCAAGCAGTTCTTC. Its protein product is CASSLDSGKQFF.

The chain has TRBV6-5 and TRBJ1-2; D gene ambiguous. CDR3 length: 14 amino acids. The germline V gene has CDR1 MNHEY and CDR2 SVGAGI. V dropped 0 bases and J dropped 7 bases, with 12 bases sitting between them. CDR3 in DNA: TGTGCCAGCAGTTACTCAGGGTCCCACGCTGGCTACACCTTC. The encoded protein is CASSYSGSHAGYTF.